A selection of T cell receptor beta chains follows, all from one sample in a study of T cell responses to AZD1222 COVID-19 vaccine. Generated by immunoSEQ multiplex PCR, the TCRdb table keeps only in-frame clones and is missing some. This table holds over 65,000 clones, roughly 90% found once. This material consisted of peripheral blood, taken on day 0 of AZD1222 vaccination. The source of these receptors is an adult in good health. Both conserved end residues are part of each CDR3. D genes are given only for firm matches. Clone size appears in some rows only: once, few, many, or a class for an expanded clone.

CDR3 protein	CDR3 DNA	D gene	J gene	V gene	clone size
CATLPHRGVRNQPQHF	TGCGCCACCCTCCCCCACAGGGGGGTGCGCAATCAGCCCCAGCATTTT	TRBD1	TRBJ1-5	TRBV23-1	-
CASTTHRAMNTEAFF	TGTGCCAGTACCACCCATAGGGCCATGAACACTGAAGCTTTCTTT	-	TRBJ1-1	TRBV19	-
CASSQQIGFTSDIQYF	TGTGCCAGCAGCCAACAAATAGGGTTTACTTCGGACATTCAGTACTTC	-	TRBJ2-4	TRBV4-2	once
CASSLGQLGEQYF	TGTGCCAGCAGTTTGGGACAGCTTGGCGAGCAGTACTTC	TRBD1	TRBJ2-7	TRBV28	-
CASSYLGDGELFF	TGTGCCAGCAGTTATCTGGGCGACGGGGAGCTGTTTTTT	-	TRBJ2-2	TRBV27	-
CSGQGQESYEQYF	TGCAGCGGCCAGGGACAGGAGTCCTACGAGCAGTACTTC	TRBD1	TRBJ2-7	TRBV29-1	-
CASSDWTAEAFF	TGTGCCAGCAGTGATTGGACAGCTGAAGCTTTCTTT	-	TRBJ1-1	TRBV25-1	-
CAISRDSFSGNTIYF	TGTGCCATCAGTCGGGACAGTTTCTCTGGAAACACCATATATTTT	TRBD1	TRBJ1-3	TRBV10-3	-
CASSSLTGEGSRYNEQFF	TGTGCCAGTAGTAGCTTGACGGGCGAGGGGTCCCGTTACAATGAGCAGTTCTTC	-	TRBJ2-1	TRBV19	once
CASRARPNTGELFF	TGTGCCAGCAGAGCCCGCCCGAACACCGGGGAGCTGTTTTTT	-	TRBJ2-2	TRBV7-9	-
CASSLSGRATYNEQFF	TGTGCCAGCAGCCTTAGCGGGAGGGCCACCTACAATGAGCAGTTCTTC	TRBD2	TRBJ2-1	TRBV7-2	once
CASSISQTEAFF	TGTGCCAGTAGTATTTCCCAGACTGAAGCTTTCTTT	-	TRBJ1-1	TRBV19	-
CASSIDPGAPTEAFF	TGTGCCAGTAGTATAGATCCGGGGGCCCCCACTGAAGCTTTCTTT	-	TRBJ1-1	TRBV19	-
CASSKSGTGGLIGSNQPQHF	TGTGCCAGCTCTAAATCCGGGACAGGGGGTCTGATAGGAAGCAATCAGCCCCAGCATTTT	TRBD1	TRBJ1-5	TRBV18	few
CASSEGSRSTEAFF	TGTGCCAGCAGTGAAGGATCGAGAAGCACTGAAGCTTTCTTT	-	TRBJ1-1	TRBV2	few
CASSLRGISGTYNEQFF	TGTGCCAGCAGCTTAAGGGGGATCAGCGGGACGTACAATGAGCAGTTCTTC	TRBD2	TRBJ2-1	TRBV7-3	-
CASSPQGGDEQYF	TGTGCCAGCAGCCCTCAGGGAGGGGACGAGCAGTACTTC	TRBD2	TRBJ2-7	TRBV6-2/TRBV6-3	-
CASSLNRSPNTGELFF	TGTGCCAGCAGCTTAAACAGGAGCCCTAACACCGGGGAGCTGTTTTTT	-	TRBJ2-2	TRBV7-2	-
CASSIMEGAGAEAFF	TGTGCCAGTAGTATAATGGAGGGGGCCGGCGCTGAAGCTTTCTTT	TRBD1	TRBJ1-1	TRBV19	-
CASSSTATEAFF	TGTGCCAGCAGTTCGACAGCCACTGAAGCTTTCTTT	-	TRBJ1-1	TRBV6-2/TRBV6-3	-
CASTYFGTPPDTQYF	TGTGCCAGCACCTATTTCGGGACACCGCCAGATACGCAGTATTTT	-	TRBJ2-3	TRBV7-2	-
CASSLSGSGRGETQYF	TGTGCCAGCAGTTTAAGCGGATCAGGGAGGGGAGAGACCCAGTACTTC	TRBD2	TRBJ2-5	TRBV28	-
CASSPRYPPSYNEQFF	TGTGCCAGCTCACCACGGTACCCCCCGTCGTACAATGAGCAGTTCTTC	-	TRBJ2-1	TRBV18	-
CASSAPRDISGNTIYF	TGTGCCAGTAGTGCCCCAAGGGACATCTCTGGAAACACCATATATTTT	-	TRBJ1-3	TRBV19	-
CATSRDPAGGIYNEQFF	TGTGCCACCAGCAGAGATCCAGCGGGAGGGATCTACAATGAGCAGTTCTTC	TRBD2	TRBJ2-1	TRBV15	-
CASTVLRGYTF	TGTGCCAGCACCGTACTCAGGGGCTACACCTTC	-	TRBJ1-2	TRBV12-3/TRBV12-4	-
CASRLRRGGTYEQYF	TGTGCCAGCAGATTACGCAGGGGTGGGACCTACGAGCAGTACTTC	-	TRBJ2-7	TRBV6-5	-
CASSKDPRVPENIQYF	TGTGCCAGCAGCAAGGATCCACGTGTCCCAGAAAACATTCAGTACTTC	-	TRBJ2-4	TRBV21-1	-
CASSLPQGGTEAFF	TGTGCCAGCAGTTTGCCTCAGGGAGGTACTGAAGCTTTCTTT	-	TRBJ1-1	TRBV28	-
CASSIDHGNTGELFF	TGTGCCAGTAGTATAGATCATGGGAACACCGGGGAGCTGTTTTTT	-	TRBJ2-2	TRBV19	-
CASSLVAGGANVLTF	TGTGCCAGCAGCTTAGTAGCGGGGGGGGCCAACGTCCTGACTTTC	TRBD2	TRBJ2-6	TRBV7-6	-
CASSYEVGGPGYNEQFF	TGCGCCAGCAGCTACGAAGTGGGGGGGCCGGGATACAATGAGCAGTTCTTC	-	TRBJ2-1	TRBV4-3	few
CAISEDRVFGYTF	TGTGCCATCAGTGAAGACAGGGTATTTGGCTACACCTTC	TRBD1	TRBJ1-2	TRBV10-3	once
CASSLDPLRQGSTEAFF	TGTGCCAGCAGCTTAGACCCCCTCCGACAGGGCTCCACTGAAGCTTTCTTT	TRBD1	TRBJ1-1	TRBV7-6	-
CASSAAGPSYEQYF	TGTGCCAGCAGTGCCGCCGGGCCATCCTACGAGCAGTACTTC	-	TRBJ2-7	TRBV6-2/TRBV6-3	-
CASSGAGRWNEKLFF	TGTGCCAGCAGTGGAGCGGGACGGTGGAATGAAAAACTGTTTTTT	-	TRBJ1-4	TRBV2	-
CASSQGGGYTF	TGTGCCAGCAGCCAAGGGGGTGGCTACACCTTC	-	TRBJ1-2	TRBV14	few
CASSWGQSAEAFF	TGTGCCAGCAGCTGGGGACAGAGCGCTGAAGCTTTCTTT	TRBD1	TRBJ1-1	TRBV7-8	-
CASSLFGSGGNNEQFF	TGTGCCAGCAGTTTATTTGGTAGCGGGGGGAACAATGAGCAGTTCTTC	TRBD2	TRBJ2-1	TRBV28	-